This TCR beta chain was sequenced in a study of blood T cell repertoires in COVID-19. Study at large: Donors in the United States, Italy and Spain gave samples during acute or convalescent COVID-19. From T cells, B-cell-depleted T cells, or PBMCs came the material, which was cDNA or gDNA.

Losses at the gene ends were 0 bases for V and 3 bases for J; bases not matched to a gene: 4. Germline CDR1 and CDR2: SGHKS and YYEKEE (reference sequence). The CDR3 totals 16 residues. As originally analysed: The authors estimated nucleated cell counts from reference gene primer amplification. This table comes from immunoSEQ multiplex PCR, and its TCRdb copy is limited to in-frame clones, with some not included. V, J and clone size are those of that table, while D and trimming were read from the DNA. The repertoire holds roughly 200,000 clones, with 88% as singletons. The sequencing sample was made of peripheral blood. The sequence came from a man aged 40-49 years with active or convalescent COVID-19. This chain connects TRBV5-5 to TRBJ2-1; 9 positions agree with TRBD2. The CDR3 DNA reads as TGTGCCAGCAGCTTGGCTAGCGGGAACTTCTACAATGAGCAGTTCTTC. This encodes CASSLASGNFYNEQFF. Looking up the rest from reference TRBV5-5 and TRBJ2-1 gives the full variable domain: DAGVTQSPTHLIKTRGQQVTLRCSPISGHKSVSWYQQVLGQGPQFIFQYYEKEERGRGNFPDRFSARQFPNYSSELNVNALLLGDSALYLCASSLASGNFYNEQFFGPGTRLTVL.